This T cell receptor beta chain is from a study of T cell responses to AZD1222 COVID-19 vaccine. The CDR3 covers 15 residues. V shed 0 bases, J shed 2 bases, and the junction held 4 bases outside the gene matches. Germline assignment: CDR1 SGHKS and CDR2 YYEKEE (reference sequence). TCRdb's table, derived via immunoSEQ multiplex PCR, lists solely in-frame clones and lacks some. The data show some 130,000 clones, 90% to 95% seen once. This TCR was recovered from an adult who received the AZD1222 COVID-19 vaccine. The rearrangement joins TRBV5-5 to TRBJ2-7; TRBD1 agrees at 8 bases. The material sequenced was peripheral blood, taken 28 days after the second AZD1222 dose. The CDR3 DNA sequence: TGTGCCAGCAGCTTGGTGGCCAGGGGGCCCTACGAGCAGTACTTC. It specifies CASSLVARGPYEQYF.